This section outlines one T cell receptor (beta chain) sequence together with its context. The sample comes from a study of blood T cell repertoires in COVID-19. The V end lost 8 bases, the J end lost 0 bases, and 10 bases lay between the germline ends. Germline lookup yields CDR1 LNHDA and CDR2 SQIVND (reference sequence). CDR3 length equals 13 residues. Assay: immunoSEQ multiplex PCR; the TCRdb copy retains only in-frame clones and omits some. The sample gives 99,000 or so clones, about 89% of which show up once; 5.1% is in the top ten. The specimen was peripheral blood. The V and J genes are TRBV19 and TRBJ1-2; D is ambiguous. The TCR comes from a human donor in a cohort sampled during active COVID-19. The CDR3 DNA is TGTGCCAGTGCAGGAACCACTAACTATGGCTACACCTTC. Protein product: CASAGTTNYGYTF.